This passage covers 8 T cell receptor beta chains from one sample sequenced in a study of CD8 T cells in Susac syndrome. An input of about 0.5 to 1 ug of RNA was subjected to reverse transcription using random hexamers. In TCRdb, the immunoSEQ multiplex PCR reads were re-called with MiXCR into one record per CDR3 protein. In the table there are over 95,000 distinct CDR3 sequences, around 92% of which are singletons. The specimen was CD8+ T cells from PBMCs. The receptors stem from a human donor in good health.

The V and J genes are TRBV7-3 and TRBJ2-1, with 9 positions matching TRBD2. V lost 5 bases, J lost 6 bases, and 11 bases stayed unmatched. CDR3 length: 16 amino acids. CDR1 is SGHTA, CDR2 FQGTGA, per germline. CDR3 residues: CASSPYSSGIGNEQFF. CDR3 coding DNA: TGTGCCAGCAGCCCATACTCTAGCGGGATCGGCAATGAGCAGTTCTTC.

This chain links TRBV3-1 with TRBJ1-1, with 11 bases aligning to TRBD1. Per the germline V gene, CDR1 is LGHDT and CDR2 is YNNKEL (reference sequence). Germline trimming cut 0 bases from V and 10 bases from J; bases unmatched to any gene: 4. The CDR3 runs 14 residues. Here the CDR3 DNA reads TGTGCCAGCAGCCAAGATCAGGGGACAGGGGGAGCTTTCTTT. Translated: CASSQDQGTGGAFF.

The rearrangement joins TRBV6-4 to TRBJ1-2; D not certain. Germline lookup yields CDR1 MRHNA and CDR2 SNTAGT. The CDR3 covers 13 residues. Between the trimmed V and J ends, which lost 3 bases and 4 bases, there was a span of 9 bases. CDR3: CASSELGGYGYTF. Written as DNA, the CDR3 is TGTGCCAGCAGTGAACTAGGAGGCTATGGCTACACCTTC.

The V and J genes are TRBV19 and TRBJ2-1, with D possibly TRBD1 on 7 matching bases. The V gene's germline CDR1 is LNHDA and CDR2 SQIVND (reference sequence). Trimming left V 6 bases short and J 0 bases short, with 12 bases between. The CDR3 consists of 15 residues. CDR3 nucleotides: TGTGCCAGTAGCTTTCAGGGGGGCTCCTACAATGAGCAGTTCTTC. Translating gives CASSFQGGSYNEQFF.

This clonotype came up a few times. The rearrangement uses TRBV13 and TRBJ2-1, with TRBD2 identical over 11 bases. Per germline, CDR1 PRHDT and CDR2 FYEKMQ (reference sequence). After removal of 5 bases from V and 4 bases from J, the junction contained 4 bases not matched to a gene. This CDR3 has 15 amino acids. CDR3 nucleotides: TGTGCCAGCAGCCCCGGGACTAGCGGATACAATGAGCAGTTCTTC. This gives the protein CASSPGTSGYNEQFF.

The J gene is TRBJ2-5, the V gene TRBV27; TRBD1 is a possible D gene (6 bases). This CDR3 region has 17 residues. Per the germline V gene, CDR1 is MNHEY and CDR2 is SMNVEV (reference sequence). Trimming cost V 5 bases and J 3 bases, with 22 bases left between them. CDR3 nucleotide sequence: TGTGCCAGCAGTATGCTACCGGGACATAGAAATGAAGAGACCCAGTACTTC. This translates into CASSMLPGHRNEETQYF.

This chain connects TRBV5-1 to TRBJ2-7; perhaps TRBD1 as D (5 bases). This CDR3 has 13 residues. Between the trimmed V and J ends, which lost 0 bases and 4 bases, there was a span of 8 bases. Germline loops: CDR1 SGHRS, CDR2 YFSETQ. The CDR3 loop reads CASSLDRPYEQYF. CDR3 sequence (DNA): TGCGCCAGCAGCTTGGACAGGCCTTACGAGCAGTACTTC.

This clonotype was picked up one time. The V gene is TRBV7-9, the J gene TRBJ1-5; no clear D gene. This CDR3 contains 13 residues. V gave up 4 bases and J gave up 12 bases, with 16 bases separating them. CDR1 is SEHNR, CDR2 FQNEAQ, per germline (reference sequence). This CDR3 is CASSSPGKDIQHF. In DNA form, the CDR3 reads TGTGCCAGCAGCTCGCCGGGAAAGGATATCCAGCATTTT.